A single sample gave rise to the 18 T cell receptor beta chains below, sequenced in a study of CD8 T cells in Susac syndrome. After extraction with the RNeasy kit, about 0.5 to 1 ug of the RNA was reverse transcribed using random hexamers. TCRdb analysed the immunoSEQ multiplex PCR reads with MiXCR anew, one entry per CDR3 protein. The sample records approximately 190,000 distinct CDR3 sequences, about 94% being singletons. Sequencing was performed on CD4+ T cells from PBMCs. The receptors derive from a human donor in good health.

The chain is built from TRBV5-1 and TRBJ2-2; no definite D call. The CDR3 has 15 residues. Germline V gene data show CDR1 as SGHRS and CDR2 as YFSETQ. Trimming took 0 bases from V and 5 from J, leaving 11 bases between them. The CDR3 sequence: CASSLAVSATGELFF. Here the CDR3 DNA reads TGCGCCAGCAGCTTGGCGGTGTCAGCTACCGGGGAGCTGTTTTTT.

The chain's CDR3 is CASSVLARTDTQYF. The DNA for the CDR3 is TGTGCCAGCAGCGTACTTGCCCGCACAGATACGCAGTATTTT. The chain recombines TRBV9 with TRBJ2-3; D is uncertain. The ends were cut back, 1 base at V and 1 base at J, with 7 bases in the middle. The germline gives CDR1 SGDLS, CDR2 YYNGEE. The CDR3 totals 14 residues.

The V and J genes are TRBV28 and TRBJ2-1, with 9 bases matching TRBD1. Germline V CDR1 and CDR2: MDHEN, SYDVKM. After removal of 4 bases from V and 9 bases from J, the junction contained 10 bases not matched to a gene. This CDR3 is 15 amino acids long. The CDR3, as DNA: TGTGCCAGCAGTTCTACCGGACAGGGGATGGTTGAGCAGTTCTTC. The encoded protein is CASSSTGQGMVEQFF.

The rearrangement links TRBV25-1 to TRBJ2-2, with a possible D match to TRBD2 (5 bases). There are 14 residues in the CDR3. CDR1 is MGHDK and CDR2 is SYGVNS in the germline V gene. Trimming removed 4 bases from V and 6 bases from J, with 12 bases in between. CDR3 in amino acids: CASSALGGAGELFF. CDR3 in DNA: TGTGCCAGCAGTGCTTTAGGAGGAGCCGGGGAGCTGTTTTTT.

The chain links TRBV7-2 to TRBJ2-5; TRBD1 matches 7 bases. The germline V gene has CDR1 SGHTA and CDR2 FQGNSA. The CDR3 length is 18 residues. The V and J ends lost 5 bases and 4 bases, in that order; junction bases with no gene match: 19. The CDR3 coding sequence is TGTGCCAGCAGCCGAATCCTACAGGGGCCGGGGATTAGAGAGACCCAGTACTTC. Translated: CASSRILQGPGIRETQYF.

V is TRBV30 and J is TRBJ1-1; possibly TRBD1 for D (5 bases). V lost 3 bases and J 6 bases, leaving 8 bases between the germline ends. The CDR3 loop spans 11 amino acids. CDR1 is GTSNPN and CDR2 is SVGIG in the germline V gene (reference sequence). CDR3 region: CAWRWGPEAFF. CDR3 DNA sequence: TGTGCCTGGAGATGGGGACCTGAAGCTTTCTTT.

The chain combines TRBV19 with TRBJ1-2; the D is unclear. Germline CDR1 and CDR2: LNHDA and SQIVND (reference sequence). This CDR3 has 12 amino acids. The V end was cut by 7 bases, the J end by 7 bases, with 13 bases between. The CDR3: CASTPRLGGYTF. CDR3 bases: TGTGCCAGTACCCCCAGATTGGGTGGCTACACCTTC. The full variable domain, in which reference TRBV19 and TRBJ1-2 provide the parts outside the CDR3, is DGGITQSPKYLFRKEGQNVTLSCEQNLNHDAMYWYRQDPGQGLRLIYYSQIVNDFQKGDIAEGYSVSREKKESFPLTVTSAQKNPTAFYLCASTPRLGGYTFGSGTRLTVV.

V is TRBV13 and J is TRBJ2-7; D may match TRBD1 or TRBD2 (5 bases each). This CDR3 region has 15 residues. Germline assignment: CDR1 PRHDT and CDR2 FYEKMQ (reference sequence). The V gene lost 5 bases and the J gene lost 5 bases, with 19 bases spanning the gap. CDR3 sequence (DNA): TGTGCCAGCAGCGGACCCGGGACGGCCAAGGACGAGCAGTACTTC. Translating it yields CASSGPGTAKDEQYF.

This chain links TRBV12-3 or TRBV12-4 with TRBJ1-2; 9 nucleotides agree with TRBD1. With 7 bases clipped from V and 8 bases from J, the junction kept 8 bases outside the gene matches. This CDR3 is built from 13 residues. CDR3 DNA: TGTGCCAGCACCGGACAGGGGCTTCAGGGCTACACCTTC. Its protein is CASTGQGLQGYTF.

The gene calls are TRBV19 and TRBJ2-3; 7 bases agree with TRBD1. The CDR3 totals 14 residues. CDR1 and CDR2 (germline): LNHDA, SQIVND (reference sequence). V lost 6 bases and J lost 2; bases outside the gene matches: 5. The DNA for the CDR3 is TGTGCCAGTAGGCAGGGGGTTTCCACAGATACGCAGTATTTT. Its protein is CASRQGVSTDTQYF.

The rearrangement uses TRBV5-1 and TRBJ2-3; 9 positions match TRBD2. CDR3 size: 17 residues. Germline CDR1 and CDR2: SGHRS and YFSETQ. With V trimmed by 4 bases and J by 2 bases, 11 bases remained unmatched. The CDR3 region has the DNA TGCGCCAGCAGCCCGTCCTTAGCGGGGGCTATCACAGATACGCAGTATTTT. This codes for CASSPSLAGAITDTQYF.

This rearrangement joins TRBV14 to TRBJ2-5, with unresolved D. The CDR3 is 13 residues long. Germline lookup yields CDR1 SGHDN and CDR2 FVKESK. V shed 4 bases and J shed 8 bases, with 14 bases lying between them. CDR3 coding DNA: TGTGCCAGCAGCCCTGGACCCTGTTCTACCCAGTACTTC. This codes for CASSPGPCSTQYF.

The V gene is TRBV7-6, the J gene TRBJ2-7; D possibly corresponds to TRBD1 (6 bases). The CDR3 loop spans 15 amino acids. Trimming took 1 base from V and 0 from J, leaving 10 bases between them. The germline CDR1 and CDR2 sequences are SGHVS and FNYEAQ. CDR3 in DNA: TGTGCCAGCAGCTTAGGGACAGACCTCTCCTACGAGCAGTACTTC. Amino acid sequence: CASSLGTDLSYEQYF.

This chain connects TRBV3-1 to TRBJ2-6, with D perhaps TRBD1 (7 bases). Germline V gives CDR1 LGHDT, CDR2 YNNKEL (reference sequence). Trimming took 4 bases from V and 5 from J, leaving 24 bases between them. The CDR3 is 19 residues long. The CDR3 loop reads CASSPIAGQLPSWANVLTF. CDR3 DNA sequence: TGTGCCAGCAGCCCAATTGCGGGACAGTTACCTTCTTGGGCCAACGTCCTGACTTTC.

V is TRBV28 and J is TRBJ2-5; D call uncertain. The CDR3 runs to 15 residues. Germline CDR1 is MDHEN and CDR2 is SYDVKM. Trimming cost V 1 base and J 4 bases, with 13 bases left between them. The CDR3 protein is CASSLSAGTTETQYF. In DNA, the CDR3 is TGTGCCAGCAGTTTATCCGCAGGTACGACAGAGACCCAGTACTTC.

The chain couples TRBV3-1 to TRBJ1-1; D is unresolved. V gave up 4 bases and J gave up 5 bases, with 17 bases separating them. The CDR3 has 15 residues. The germline gives CDR1 LGHDT, CDR2 YNNKEL (reference sequence). The CDR3 nucleotides read TGTGCCAGCAGCCCCCGGGTCTCTGGGTCGACTGAAGCTTTCTTT. This encodes CASSPRVSGSTEAFF.

The V call is TRBV5-4, the J call TRBJ2-6, with no clear D. Germline CDR1 is SGHNT and CDR2 is YYREEE (reference sequence). This CDR3 is built from 15 residues. V lost 3 bases and J lost 0, with 7 bases in between. The CDR3 spells CASSSQSSGANVLTF. For the CDR3, the DNA is TGTGCCAGCAGCTCTCAAAGCTCTGGGGCCAACGTCCTGACTTTC.

This clonotype showed up just once. This sequence joins TRBV6-2 or TRBV6-3 and TRBJ1-2, with D possibly matching TRBD1 (5 bases). The CDR3 has 13 residues. CDR1 and CDR2 from the germline V gene are MNHEY and SVGEGT. V gave up 7 bases and J gave up 8 bases, with 17 bases separating them. The CDR3 is CASTTEGRTGYTF. DNA of the CDR3: TGTGCCAGCACCACCGAGGGGAGAACGGGCTACACCTTC.